These T cell receptor beta chains were read from a single sample in a study of shared clonotypes between healthy human individuals. Produced via immunoSEQ multiplex PCR; TCRdb's table is partial and in-frame only. The sample lists under 650,000 clones; less than 96% were seen once. Sample: naive CD4+ T cells sorted from blood. These receptors were obtained from a woman in her thirties in good health. Both conserved end residues are part of each CDR3. Each record gives: D gene, J gene, V gene, clone size, CDR3 DNA, CDR3 protein. D genes are given only for firm matches. Size is omitted from some rows. Given values are once, few, many or a class for expanded clones.

TRBD1 TRBJ1-4 TRBV27 - TGTGCCAGCAGTTCCGACAGGGGAAATGAAAAACTGTTTTTT CASSSDRGNEKLFF
- TRBJ2-4 TRBV11-2 - TGTGCCAGCAGCTCCATCAGAGGGCTTCTAGCCAAAAACATTCAGTACTTC CASSSIRGLLAKNIQYF
- TRBJ2-7 TRBV18 - TGTGCCAGCTCACCGGACAGTGGGGCGGGGGAGCAGTACTTC CASSPDSGAGEQYF
- TRBJ2-3 TRBV6-5 - TGTGCCAGCAGTTTCTCCGGGACTTCAGATACGCAGTATTTT CASSFSGTSDTQYF
TRBD2 TRBJ2-7 TRBV29-1 - TGCAGCGTTAAGGGGACTACCCACGAGCAGTACTTC CSVKGTTHEQYF
TRBD2 TRBJ2-2 TRBV7-2 - TGTGCCAGCAGCTTAGGACTAGCGGAAGCCGGGGAGCTGTTTTTT CASSLGLAEAGELFF
TRBD1 TRBJ1-2 TRBV15 - TGTGCCACCAGCAGTTTTGACAGGGGCGTCTATGGCTACACCTTC CATSSFDRGVYGYTF
TRBD1 TRBJ1-2 TRBV29-1 - TGCAGCGTTAGCATGGACAGGGCCGTGAAAGGCTACACCTTC CSVSMDRAVKGYTF
- TRBJ2-1 TRBV11-1 - TGTGCCAGCAGACTAGAGGTGAGGCATGAGCAGTTCTTC CASRLEVRHEQFF
TRBD1 TRBJ2-3 TRBV6-1 - TGTGGGACAGGGCGCACAGATACGCAGTATTTT CGTGRTDTQYF
- TRBJ2-2 TRBV20-1 - TGCAGTGCTTACGCCGGGGAGCTGTTTTTT CSAYAGELFF
TRBD2 TRBJ2-4 TRBV28 - TGTGCCAGCACCGGTAGCGGGAGGTTGAGAAACATTCAGTACTTC CASTGSGRLRNIQYF
TRBD1 TRBJ1-4 TRBV5-4 - TGTGCCAGCAGCGCCACCGGGACAGGGGGCGCGGTTTCATCTAATGAAAAACTGTTTTTT CASSATGTGGAVSSNEKLFF
- TRBJ1-5 TRBV27 - TGTGCCAGCAGTTTAGGGGGCGGGGGTAGCAATCAGCCCCAGCATTTT CASSLGGGGSNQPQHF
- TRBJ2-7 TRBV28 - TGTGCCAGCAGTTTATTCGGCCGAATCTACGAGCAGTACTTC CASSLFGRIYEQYF
- TRBJ1-6 TRBV6-5 - TGTGCCAGCAACAAGGGCCCGGGGAATTCACCCCTCCACTTT CASNKGPGNSPLHF
TRBD2 TRBJ2-5 TRBV7-6 - TGTGCCAGCAGCTTAGTGACTAGCGGAGAGACCCAGTACTTC CASSLVTSGETQYF
- TRBJ1-1 TRBV19 few TGTGCCAGTAGTAGATCGTTTCAAGCTTTCTTT CASSRSFQAFF
TRBD1 TRBJ2-1 TRBV29-1 - TGCAGCGTTGCTCAGGACAGGGGGCTGTACCATGAGCAGTTCTTC CSVAQDRGLYHEQFF
- TRBJ2-3 TRBV18 - TGTGCCAGCTCCCCGTTGGTGTCAGTTTATCCGATGTATACGCAGTATTTT CASSPLVSVYPMYTQYF
- TRBJ1-1 TRBV7-9 - TGTGCCAGCAGCTTAGTAGATTTCACTGAAGCTTTCTTT CASSLVDFTEAFF
- TRBJ2-1 TRBV7-2 - TGTGCCAGCAGCGCATTCGGGAATGAGCAGTTCTTC CASSAFGNEQFF
- TRBJ1-5 TRBV2 - TGTGCCAGCAGTGAAGCGCGCTCCTACAATCAGCCCCAGCATTTT CASSEARSYNQPQHF
- TRBJ2-7 TRBV5-1 - TGCGCCAGCAGCCCTGACCCTGGTCCCTACGAGCAGTACTTC CASSPDPGPYEQYF
- TRBJ1-1 TRBV7-8 - TGTGCCAGCAGCTCACCTAGGCGGGCCGGTGAAGCTTTCTTT CASSSPRRAGEAFF
TRBD1 TRBJ1-3 TRBV28 - TGTGCCAGCAGGGGCGGGACAGGGTATCTCGGAAACACCATATATTTT CASRGGTGYLGNTIYF
TRBD1 TRBJ1-5 TRBV6-1 once TGTGCCAGCAGTGACAGGGACAGGCCGAATCAGCCCCAGCATTTT CASSDRDRPNQPQHF
- TRBJ1-1 TRBV28 - TGTGCCAGCAGTCTTCGTGGGCGGAAAGCTTTCTTT CASSLRGRKAFF
TRBD1 TRBJ2-2 TRBV28 few TGTGCCAGCAGTTTAGGGACAGGGAACACCGGGGAGCTGTTTTTT CASSLGTGNTGELFF
TRBD2 TRBJ2-7 TRBV28 - TGTGCCAGCAGAGTCCTACTAGCCGGGACTAGCGACTACGAGCAGTACTTC CASRVLLAGTSDYEQYF
TRBD2 TRBJ2-7 TRBV6-5 - TGTGCCAGCAGTTGGACTAGCGGGAGTTACGAGCAGTACTTC CASSWTSGSYEQYF
TRBD1 TRBJ2-7 TRBV10-3 - TGTGCCATCAGCGGAAGGACAGGGACCTACGAGCAGTACTTC CAISGRTGTYEQYF
- TRBJ2-2 TRBV4-2 - TGTGCCAGCAGCTTGGAATGGAACACCGGGGAGCTGTTTTTT CASSLEWNTGELFF
- TRBJ2-5 TRBV18 - TGTGCCAGCTCACCACGGTACCAAGAGACCCAGTACTTC CASSPRYQETQYF
TRBD2 TRBJ2-5 TRBV9 - TGTGCCAGCAGCGTAGTTTCGGGACTAGCACGGGAGACCCAGTACTTC CASSVVSGLARETQYF
- TRBJ1-1 TRBV6-5 once TGTGCCAGCAGGGGACGGATATTGAACACTGAAGCTTTCTTT CASRGRILNTEAFF
- TRBJ1-4 TRBV6-1 - TGTGCCAGCCTCACTGGGGGGGCTAATGAAAAACTGTTTTTT CASLTGGANEKLFF
TRBD2 TRBJ2-1 TRBV5-4 - TGTGCCAGCAGCTCTGCGGGAGCCCCGTACAATGAGCAGTTCTTC CASSSAGAPYNEQFF
TRBD2 TRBJ2-2 TRBV6-4 - TGTGCCAGCAGCGTGGGAGGGCGCACCGGGGAGCTGTTTTTT CASSVGGRTGELFF
- TRBJ2-5 TRBV9 - TGTGCCAGCAGCTTTCATGGGGGGCGCGGAGAGACCCAGTACTTC CASSFHGGRGETQYF
- TRBJ2-6 TRBV6-6 - TGTGCCAGCACTACGACCCAGGGGGCCAACGTCCTGACTTTC CASTTTQGANVLTF
TRBD2 TRBJ2-1 TRBV4-2 - TGTGCCAGCAGCCTCCGACTAGCGGGAGGAAACTACAATGAGCAGTTCTTC CASSLRLAGGNYNEQFF
TRBD2 TRBJ2-7 TRBV6-1 - TGTGCCAGCAGTGAAGCCGGACTAGCCTACGAGCAGTACTTC CASSEAGLAYEQYF
- TRBJ1-1 TRBV2 - TGTGCCAGCAGTAGGAACACTGAAGCTTTCTTT CASSRNTEAFF
TRBD1 TRBJ1-1 TRBV7-2 - TGTGCCAGCAGCTTAGCTGGGACAGGGGGGACTGAAGCTTTCTTT CASSLAGTGGTEAFF
TRBD2 TRBJ2-7 TRBV4-2 - TGTGCCAGCAGCCAAATAGCGGGAGGTGGGGAGCAGTACTTC CASSQIAGGGEQYF
- TRBJ2-1 TRBV5-1 - TGCGCCAGCAGCTTGGCGGGGATAGCCGGGATCTATGAGCAGTTCTTC CASSLAGIAGIYEQFF
- TRBJ1-5 TRBV19 once TGTGCCAGTAGTCCGACCTCCTCCTGGACCTCTCAGCCCCAGCATTTT CASSPTSSWTSQPQHF
TRBD2 TRBJ2-7 TRBV19 - TGTGCCAGTAGTCGGACTAGCGGGAACTACGAGCAGTACTTC CASSRTSGNYEQYF
- TRBJ2-1 TRBV28 - TGTGCCAGCAGCCGACGGGTCTACAATGAGCAGTTCTTC CASSRRVYNEQFF
- TRBJ1-2 TRBV4-1 - TGCGCCAGCCGCGAATTAGGTACCAGGGGATCCCCTGGCTACACCTTC CASRELGTRGSPGYTF
- TRBJ1-6 TRBV27 - TGTGCCAGCAGTTTAAAGTTGGGGTTGGGAGGATCACCCCTCCACTTT CASSLKLGLGGSPLHF
- TRBJ2-5 TRBV7-2 - TGTGCCAGCAGCCACCGGGACTACCAAGAGACCCAGTACTTC CASSHRDYQETQYF
TRBD1 TRBJ2-7 TRBV11-3 - TGTGCCAGCAGCCCTTGGACAGGGGGCGAGCAGTACTTC CASSPWTGGEQYF
TRBD1 TRBJ2-1 TRBV5-1 once TGCGCCAGCAGCTCGATACAGACAGGGAACAATGAGCAGTTCTTC CASSSIQTGNNEQFF
- TRBJ2-2 TRBV11-2 - TGTGCCAGCAGCTGGGCTAGCGCGGGCGGGGAGCTGTTTTTT CASSWASAGGELFF
TRBD2 TRBJ2-1 TRBV11-2 - TGTGCCAGCAGCTTCCGGACTAGCGGGAGACACAATGAGCAGTTCTTC CASSFRTSGRHNEQFF
TRBD2 TRBJ2-3 TRBV5-1 - TGCGCCAGCAGCATTACTAGCGGGAGGGCCATCGATACGCAGTATTTT CASSITSGRAIDTQYF
TRBD1 TRBJ2-5 TRBV2 once TGTGCCAGCAGTTTGGACAGGGGGCGAGAGACCCAGTACTTC CASSLDRGRETQYF
- TRBJ2-7 TRBV14 - TGTGCCAGCAGCCAAGAACCACAGATCTACGAGCAGTACTTC CASSQEPQIYEQYF